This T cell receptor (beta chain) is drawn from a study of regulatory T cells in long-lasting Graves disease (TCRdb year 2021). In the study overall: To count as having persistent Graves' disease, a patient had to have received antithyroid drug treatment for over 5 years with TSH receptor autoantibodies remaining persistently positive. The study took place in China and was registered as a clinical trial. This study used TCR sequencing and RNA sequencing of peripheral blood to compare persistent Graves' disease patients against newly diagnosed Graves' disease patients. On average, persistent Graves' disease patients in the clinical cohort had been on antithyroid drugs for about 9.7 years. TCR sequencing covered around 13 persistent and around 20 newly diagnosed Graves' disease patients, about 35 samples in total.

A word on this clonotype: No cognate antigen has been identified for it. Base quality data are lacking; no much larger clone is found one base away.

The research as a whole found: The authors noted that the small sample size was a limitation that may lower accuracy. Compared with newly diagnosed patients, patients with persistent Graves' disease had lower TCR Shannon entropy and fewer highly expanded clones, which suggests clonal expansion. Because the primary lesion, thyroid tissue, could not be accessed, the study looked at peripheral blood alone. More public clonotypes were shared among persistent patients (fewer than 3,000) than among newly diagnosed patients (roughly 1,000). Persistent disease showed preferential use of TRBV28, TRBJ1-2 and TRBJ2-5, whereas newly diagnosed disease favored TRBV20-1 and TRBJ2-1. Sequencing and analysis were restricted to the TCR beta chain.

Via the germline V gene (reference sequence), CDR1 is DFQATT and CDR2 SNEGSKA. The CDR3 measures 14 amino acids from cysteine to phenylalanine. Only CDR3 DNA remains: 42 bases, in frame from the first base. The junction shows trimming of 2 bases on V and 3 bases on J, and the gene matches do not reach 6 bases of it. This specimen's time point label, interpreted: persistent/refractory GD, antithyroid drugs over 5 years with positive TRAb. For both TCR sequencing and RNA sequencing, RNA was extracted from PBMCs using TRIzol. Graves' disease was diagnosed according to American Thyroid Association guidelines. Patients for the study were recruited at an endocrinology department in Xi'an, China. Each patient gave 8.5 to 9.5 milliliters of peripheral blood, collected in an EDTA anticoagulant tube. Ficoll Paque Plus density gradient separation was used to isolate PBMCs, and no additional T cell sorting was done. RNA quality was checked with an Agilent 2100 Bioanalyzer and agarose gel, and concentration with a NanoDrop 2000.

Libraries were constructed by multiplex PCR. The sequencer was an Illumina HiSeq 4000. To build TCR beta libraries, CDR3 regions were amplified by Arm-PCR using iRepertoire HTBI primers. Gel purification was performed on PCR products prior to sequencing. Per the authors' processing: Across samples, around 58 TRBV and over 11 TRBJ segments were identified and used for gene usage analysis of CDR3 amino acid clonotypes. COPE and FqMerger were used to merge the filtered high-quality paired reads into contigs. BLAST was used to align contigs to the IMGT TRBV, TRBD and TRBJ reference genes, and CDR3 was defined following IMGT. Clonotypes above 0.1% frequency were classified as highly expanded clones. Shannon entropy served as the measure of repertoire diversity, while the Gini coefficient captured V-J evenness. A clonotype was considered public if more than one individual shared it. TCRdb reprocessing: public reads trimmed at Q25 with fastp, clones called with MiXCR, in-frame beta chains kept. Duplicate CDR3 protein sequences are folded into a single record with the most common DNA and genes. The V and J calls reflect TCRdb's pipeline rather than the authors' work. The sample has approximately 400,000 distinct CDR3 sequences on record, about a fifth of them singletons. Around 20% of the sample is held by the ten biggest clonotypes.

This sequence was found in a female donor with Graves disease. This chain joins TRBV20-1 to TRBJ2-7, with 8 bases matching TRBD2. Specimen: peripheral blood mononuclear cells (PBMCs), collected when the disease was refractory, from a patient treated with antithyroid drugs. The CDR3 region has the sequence CSARRSGVLYEQYF. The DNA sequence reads TGCAGTGCTAGACGTAGCGGGGTCCTCTACGAGCAGTACTTC.